This T cell receptor (beta chain) was obtained from a study of T cells after yellow fever vaccination. This clonotype has more than one count but fewer than ten. Its antigen is as yet unknown. Study findings and constraints: Researchers noted that a small share of clonotypes showed up in both CD4 and CD8 compartments.

They built TCR cDNA with 5'RACE template switching, a step that put in a universal primer site and UMIs. TCRdb re-derived calls from the 5' RACE reads in MiXCR, one entry per CDR3 protein. Counted here are some 320,000 distinct CDR3 sequences, about 9.5% occurring once; the ten biggest clones make up roughly 18%. V lost 1 base and J 5 bases, leaving 6 bases between the germline ends. Per the germline V gene, CDR1 is LNHDA and CDR2 is SQIVND (reference sequence). CDR3 length equals 13 residues. The source is a man aged 18-30 years who received the YFV17D yellow fever vaccine. The sequencing used PBMCs, collected on the day of the first yellow fever vaccination. The rearrangement uses TRBV19 and TRBJ1-5; D not certain. The CDR3 protein is CASSIVVYQPQHF. CDR3 sequence (DNA): TGTGCCAGTAGTATAGTAGTCTATCAGCCCCAGCATTTT.